A single T cell receptor (beta chain) is shown here with its context. Its specificity is unknown. The CDR3 spans 17 residues. V shed 5 bases and J shed 0 bases, with 14 bases lying between them. An input of roughly 0.45 to 1 ug of RNA was subjected to reverse transcription using random hexamers. One entry per CDR3 protein, called by TCRdb with MiXCR from the immunoSEQ multiplex PCR reads. The sample lists over 150,000 distinct CDR3 sequences; approximately 95% were seen once. The sample comes from a study of CD8 T cells in Susac syndrome. Broader study findings: No clonal expansion appeared among CD4+ T cells in Susac patients.

TCR beta sequencing covered blood CD8+ and CD4+ T cells. Patients with Susac syndrome met the recently defined diagnostic criteria for definite or probable disease. The CD8+ and CD4+ T cells were negatively isolated, with the TEMRA cells enriched by FACS. V gene TRBV12-3 or TRBV12-4 combines with J gene TRBJ2-6; D call uncertain. Sample: CD4+ T cells from PBMCs. The clonotype comes from a human donor with Susac syndrome. The CDR3 loop reads CASSPRTSVSGANVLTF. Here the CDR3 DNA reads TGTGCCAGCAGTCCTCGGACGTCCGTCTCTGGGGCCAACGTCCTGACTTTC.